Each of the 29 T cell receptor beta chains below was sequenced from the same sample in a study of blood T cell repertoires in COVID-19. Produced via immunoSEQ multiplex PCR; TCRdb's table is partial and in-frame only. The sample lists roughly 200,000 clones, roughly 89% occurring once. Specimen: PBMCs or T cells enriched from blood (not recorded which). These receptors were taken from a woman between 25 and 40 years old with acute COVID-19.

The V call is TRBV5-1, the J call TRBJ1-1, with TRBD1 matching 7 bases. Germline V lookup: CDR1 SGHRS, CDR2 YFSETQ. The CDR3 has 16 residues. Trimming removed 2 bases from V and 1 base from J; junction bases left unmatched: 8. This chain's CDR3 is CASSFDRQGWNTEAFF. The CDR3, as DNA: TGCGCCAGCAGCTTTGACCGACAGGGTTGGAACACTGAAGCTTTCTTT.

The V and J genes are TRBV6-2 or TRBV6-3 and TRBJ2-5; 7 nucleotides align to TRBD1. The CDR3 length is 16 residues. V dropped 0 bases and J dropped 5; count of bases not matched to a gene: 9. CDR1 is MNHEY and CDR2 is SVGEGT in the germline V gene. CDR3 bases: TGTGCCAGCAGTTACTCGAACAGGGGCATTGCGGAGACCCAGTACTTC. It encodes CASSYSNRGIAETQYF.

In this sample, this clone turned up a few times. The CDR3 DNA sequence: TGTGCCAGTTCCTCCTCCGGGACAGGGGGCGGTGCACGGGGCTACACCTTC. Translating it yields CASSSSGTGGGARGYTF. The V and J genes are TRBV27 and TRBJ1-2, with 12 bases aligning to TRBD1. V gave up 9 bases and J gave up 8 bases; unmatched junction bases: 19. The CDR3 runs to 17 residues. CDR1 and CDR2 from the germline V gene are MNHEY and SMNVEV (reference sequence).

The rearrangement joins TRBV4-1 to TRBJ1-5, with D tentatively TRBD1 (5 bases). CDR1 and CDR2 from the germline V gene are MGHRA and YSYEKL. The CDR3 length is 14 residues. Deletions cut 1 base from V and 3 bases from J, with 7 bases between. CDR3 loop: CASSQGQYNQPQHF. Written as DNA, the CDR3 is TGCGCCAGCAGCCAAGGACAGTACAATCAGCCCCAGCATTTT.

The gene calls are TRBV7-9 and TRBJ2-7; D may be TRBD1 (6 bases). The CDR3 contains 12 residues. Germline loops: CDR1 SEHNR, CDR2 FQNEAQ (reference sequence). Trimming shortened V by 10 bases and J by 6 bases, and 16 bases separated the two germline ends. CDR3 DNA sequence: TGTGCCAACTCGCAAGAAGGGGGCGAGCAGTACTTC. Encoded protein: CANSQEGGEQYF. Drawing the rest from reference TRBV7-9 and TRBJ2-7, the complete variable domain is DTGVSQNPRHKITKRGQNVTFRCDPISEHNRLYWYRQTLGQGPEFLTYFQNEAQLEKSRLLSDRFSAERPKGSFSTLEIQRTEQGDSAMYLCANSQEGGEQYFGPGTRLTVT.

The chain carries TRBV6-5 and TRBJ1-2, with TRBD1 matching 10 bases. J was trimmed by 8 bases and V by 4 bases; bases with no gene match: 13. The CDR3 has 16 amino acids. Germline-derived CDR1 and CDR2 are MNHEY and SVGAGI. CDR3 in DNA: TGTGCCAGCAGTTCGCTCCCGGGACAGGGGAAAGGGGGCTACACCTTC. This encodes CASSSLPGQGKGGYTF.

J is TRBJ2-7 and V is TRBV21-1; TRBD1 was called by the table and not checked on the DNA. TRBV21-1 is flagged as a pseudogene. This CDR3 contains 12 residues. The CDR3 sequence is CASRTGLDEQYF. In nucleotides, the CDR3 is TGTGCCAGCAGGACAGGTCTCGACGAGCAGTACTTC.

V is TRBV11-2 and J is TRBJ2-4, with 7 positions matching TRBD1. The CDR3 runs to 13 residues. Losses at the gene ends were 5 bases for V and 8 bases for J; bases not matched to a gene: 6. Germline V gene lookup returns CDR1 SGHAT and CDR2 FQNNGV. Here the CDR3 DNA reads TGTGCCAGCAGCCCAGACAGGGACGACATTCAGTACTTC. Its translation is CASSPDRDDIQYF.

The gene calls are TRBV28 and TRBJ2-5; the match to TRBD1 covers 7 bases. Trimming took 2 bases from V and 4 from J; bases not matched to a gene: 7. CDR3 size: 15 residues. CDR1 MDHEN and CDR2 SYDVKM come from the germline V gene. CDR3 sequence reads: CASSLGFTGAETQYF. The CDR3 coding sequence is TGTGCCAGCAGTTTAGGGTTCACAGGGGCAGAGACCCAGTACTTC.

CDR3 protein: CASSQSLAGGSYEQYF. The CDR3, as DNA: TGTGCCAGCAGCCAATCTCTAGCGGGGGGCTCATACGAGCAGTACTTC. This chain connects TRBV2 to TRBJ2-7; 11 bases agree with TRBD2. Germline V gives CDR1 SNHLY, CDR2 FYNNEI. This CDR3 region has 16 residues. The V and J ends lost 6 bases and 4 bases, in that order; junction bases with no gene match: 11.

This clone was recorded once. This chain links TRBV7-8 with TRBJ1-2, with 7 nucleotides matching TRBD1. Per the germline V gene, CDR1 is SGHVS and CDR2 is FQNEAQ. The ends lost 5 bases at V and 2 bases at J; junction bases unmatched: 11. The CDR3 extends over 16 amino acids. As DNA, the CDR3 is TGTGCCAGCAGCCGGGGGGCGACAGGGCAGAACTATGGCTACACCTTC. Translated: CASSRGATGQNYGYTF.

The table lists this clone with a few counts. The chain couples TRBV6-5 to TRBJ2-3; 10 bases line up with TRBD2. Germline CDR1 is MNHEY and CDR2 is SVGAGI. The CDR3 runs to 16 residues. The J segment lost 5 bases and the V segment lost 2 bases, leaving 7 bases of the junction unmatched. CDR3 in amino acids: CASSYALAGGGDTQYF. In DNA, the CDR3 is TGTGCCAGCAGTTACGCGTTAGCGGGGGGAGGAGATACGCAGTATTTT.

J is TRBJ1-1 and V is TRBV2; 8 positions agree with TRBD1. Germline values: CDR1 SNHLY, CDR2 FYNNEI. The CDR3 has 16 residues. The ends lost 6 bases at V and 1 base at J; junction bases unmatched: 10. Written as DNA, the CDR3 is TGTGCCAGCAGACTCACTCAGGGGGCCCCGAACACTGAAGCTTTCTTT. It yields the protein CASRLTQGAPNTEAFF. Filled out from reference TRBV2 and TRBJ1-1, the complete variable domain reads EPEVTQTPSHQVTQMGQEVILRCVPISNHLYFYWYRQILGQKVEFLVSFYNNEISEKSEIFDDQFSVERPDGSNFTLKIRSTKLEDSAMYFCASRLTQGAPNTEAFFGQGTRLTVV.

This clone showed up just once. This rearrangement joins TRBV5-6 to TRBJ1-2; 8 bases are a match to TRBD1. CDR3 length: 15 amino acids. V trimming: 0 bases; J trimming: 2 bases; junction bases outside the gene matches: 3. CDR1 is SGHDT and CDR2 is YYEEEE in the germline V gene. CDR3 nucleotides: TGTGCCAGCAGCTTGGTGTCAGGGGGCAACTATGGCTACACCTTC. Translating it yields CASSLVSGGNYGYTF.

The table lists this clone with a count of one. V usage is TRBV10-3 and J usage is TRBJ1-2; tentative D call: TRBD1 (5 bases). Germline CDR1 and CDR2: ENHRY and SYGVKD. The germline V and J ends were trimmed by 8 bases and 0 bases, with 10 bases remaining between them. This CDR3 is built from 13 residues. The CDR3 nucleotides read TGTGCCATCTCACAGGAGCCTAACTATGGCTACACCTTC. Amino acids: CAISQEPNYGYTF.

This clone has just one count. This rearrangement joins TRBV5-1 to TRBJ2-3, with 11 positions matching TRBD2. From germline, CDR1 is SGHRS and CDR2 YFSETQ. This CDR3 spans 17 amino acids. The J segment lost 6 bases and the V segment lost 2 bases, leaving 11 bases of the junction unmatched. This CDR3 is CASSFSGSGGAMDTQYF. The CDR3, as DNA: TGCGCCAGCAGCTTTTCCGGTAGCGGGGGGGCTATGGATACGCAGTATTTT.

The CDR3 protein is CASSGTGGTGELFF. The CDR3 DNA is TGCGCCAGCAGTGGGACAGGGGGCACCGGGGAGCTGTTTTTT. The chain links TRBV10-1 to TRBJ2-2; TRBD1 aligns across 10 bases. The CDR3 runs to 14 residues. Germline CDR1 WNHNN, CDR2 SYGVQD (reference sequence). The V gene end was trimmed by 4 bases and the J gene end by 4 bases; junction bases not matched to a gene: 0.

The chain combines TRBV7-2 with TRBJ2-2; D gene ambiguous. The germline V gene encodes CDR1 SGHTA and CDR2 FQGNSA. V lost 2 bases and J 3 bases, leaving 7 bases between the germline ends. This CDR3 is built from 14 residues. CDR3 sequence (DNA): TGTGCCAGCAGCTTACAGGTTTACACCGGGGAGCTGTTTTTT. Translation: CASSLQVYTGELFF.

The CDR3 region is CASSPMDRERGYTF. Written as DNA, the CDR3 is TGTGCCAGCTCACCGATGGACAGGGAACGTGGCTACACCTTC. The rearrangement links TRBV18 to TRBJ1-2, with 8 bases that match TRBD1. CDR3 length: 14 residues. The germline gives CDR1 KGHSH, CDR2 LQKENI. The J segment lost 7 bases and the V segment lost 3 bases, leaving 7 bases of the junction unmatched.

This chain uses TRBV5-4 with TRBJ2-7; TRBD1 agrees at 10 bases. After removal of 0 bases from V and 8 bases from J, the junction contained 8 bases not matched to a gene. CDR3 length equals 15 residues. Germline loops: CDR1 SGHNT, CDR2 YYREEE (reference sequence). DNA of the CDR3: TGTGCCAGCAGCTTGGCAGGGACAGGGGACAGTAAGCAGTACTTC. Translated, it gives CASSLAGTGDSKQYF. Full variable domain (remainder filled in from reference TRBV5-4 and TRBJ2-7): ETGVTQSPTHLIKTRGQQVTLRCSSQSGHNTVSWYQQALGQGPQFIFQYYREEENGRGNFPPRFSGLQFPNYSSELNVNALELDDSALYLCASSLAGTGDSKQYFGPGTRLTVT.

The J gene is TRBJ1-2, the V gene TRBV6-5, with D perhaps matching TRBD1 (6 bases). Trimming took off 2 bases at V and 3 bases at J, with 13 bases between the two ends. Germline V gives CDR1 MNHEY, CDR2 SVGAGI. This CDR3 comprises 15 residues. CDR3 region: CASSYTQTGYYGYTF. The CDR3 region has the DNA TGTGCCAGCAGTTACACACAGACAGGCTACTATGGCTACACCTTC.

CDR3 sequence reads: CASSLGGGGVGYTF. CDR3 in DNA: TGTGCCAGCAGCTTAGGCGGAGGGGGCGTTGGCTACACCTTC. The chain recombines TRBV13 with TRBJ1-2, with TRBD1 matching 7 bases. The CDR3 has 14 amino acids. The V segment lost 0 bases and the J segment 7 bases; nucleotides outside the gene matches: 5. From germline, CDR1 is PRHDT and CDR2 FYEKMQ (reference sequence).

The chain has TRBV7-9 and TRBJ1-2; TRBD1 aligns across 11 bases. Germline CDR1 and CDR2: SEHNR and FQNEAQ (reference sequence). The CDR3 totals 15 residues. The J segment lost 4 bases and the V segment lost 5 bases, leaving 6 bases of the junction unmatched. The chain's CDR3 is CASSNGQGATYGYTF. CDR3 sequence (DNA): TGTGCCAGCAGCAATGGACAGGGGGCGACCTATGGCTACACCTTC.

This chain joins TRBV27 and TRBJ1-6; no firm D call. The CDR3 consists of 16 residues. Germline V lookup: CDR1 MNHEY, CDR2 SMNVEV (reference sequence). V was shortened by 1 base and J by 0 bases, with 7 bases between the two germline ends. The CDR3 protein is CASSLFPSSYNSPLHF. CDR3 nucleotides: TGTGCCAGCAGTTTATTCCCGAGCTCCTATAATTCACCCCTCCACTTT.

The V gene is TRBV7-2, the J gene TRBJ2-3; TRBD2 agrees at 7 bases. The J segment lost 1 base and the V segment lost 0 bases, leaving 4 bases of the junction unmatched. The CDR3 totals 16 residues. CDR1 and CDR2 from the germline V gene are SGHTA and FQGNSA. The CDR3 loop is CASSLARAGGTDTQYF. DNA for the CDR3: TGTGCCAGCAGCTTAGCTCGGGCGGGGGGCACAGATACGCAGTATTTT.

The genes are TRBV12-3 or TRBV12-4 and TRBJ1-2; D is unresolved. The CDR3 totals 12 residues. V lost 3 bases, J lost 6 bases, and 8 bases lay in between. CDR3 protein: CASSFGGNGYTF. CDR3 DNA: TGTGCCAGCAGTTTCGGAGGGAATGGCTACACCTTC.

The chain carries TRBV6-6 and TRBJ2-1; D may be TRBD1 (6 bases). Germline V gene data show CDR1 as MNHNY and CDR2 as SVGAGI (reference sequence). The CDR3 contains 15 residues. Trimming took off 4 bases at V and 5 bases at J, with 15 bases between the two ends. Here the CDR3 reads CASSFRAGANNEQFF. In nucleotides, the CDR3 is TGTGCCAGCAGTTTCCGTGCAGGGGCGAACAATGAGCAGTTCTTC.

The J gene is TRBJ1-5, the V gene TRBV19; a weak D match, TRBD1 (5 bases). The CDR3 runs 15 residues. V was pared by 7 bases and J by 5 bases, with 18 bases between. In germline, CDR1 is LNHDA, CDR2 SQIVND (reference sequence). CDR3 loop: CASTLTPRDYQPQHF. The CDR3 nucleotides are TGTGCCAGTACCCTTACCCCCAGGGATTATCAGCCCCAGCATTTT.

The V call is TRBV5-6, the J call TRBJ1-6, with D possibly matching TRBD1 (5 bases). Germline assignment: CDR1 SGHDT and CDR2 YYEEEE. The CDR3 has 16 residues. V lost 0 bases and J lost 4, with 11 bases in between. CDR3 loop: CASSLGSGIYNSPLHF. The CDR3 DNA is TGTGCCAGCAGCTTGGGATCAGGGATTTATAATTCACCCCTCCACTTT.